Each of the 18 T cell receptor beta chains below was sequenced from the same sample in a study of T cell repertoires in aging, cancer and after chemotherapy. TRB rearrangements spanning V, D and J were amplified using mixed TRB-A/B primers. TCRdb redid the calling of the multiplex PCR reads with MiXCR, one entry per CDR3 protein. Of some 5,100 distinct CDR3 sequences listed, approximately 40% are singletons. TCR beta rearrangements were amplified from peripheral blood genomic DNA. The sample was blood. All receptors derive from a human donor with a blood cancer.

The chain joins TRBV20-1 to TRBJ2-5, with D hard to call. Looked up from germline, CDR1 is DFQATT and CDR2 is SNEGSKA (reference sequence). Trimming cost V 4 bases and J 5 bases, with 14 bases left between them. This CDR3 is 13 amino acids long. The CDR3, as DNA: TGCAGTGCTACCACGCCCGCGATGGAGACCCAGTACTTC. It yields the protein CSATTPAMETQYF.

A note on this clonotype: A read error may be the cause here, since a much bigger clone is one base away. This chain connects TRBV19 to TRBJ2-3; 9 bases line up with TRBD1. The germline V gene encodes CDR1 LNHDA and CDR2 SQIVND (reference sequence). CDR3 size: 15 residues. V lost 5 bases and J lost 2; bases outside the gene matches: 5. As DNA, the CDR3 is TGTGCCAGTAGTGAGCGGACAGGGGACACAGATACGCAGTATTTT. This sequence encodes CASSERTGDTDTQYF.

The chain joins TRBV6-5 to TRBJ1-6; a possible D gene is TRBD1 (6 bases). The ends were cut back, 8 bases at V and 7 bases at J, with 21 bases in the middle. CDR3 size: 16 residues. Germline CDR1 and CDR2: MNHEY and SVGAGI. CDR3 loop: CASLNRLGARNSPLHF. In DNA, the CDR3 is TGTGCCAGCTTAAACCGGCTGGGGGCGCGGAATTCACCCCTCCACTTT.

This clonotype was counted only a few times. The rearrangement joins TRBV29-1 to TRBJ2-4; 7 positions agree with TRBD1. The germline CDR1 and CDR2 sequences are SQVTM and ANQGSEA. V shed 6 bases and J 6 bases; nucleotides not matched to a gene: 5. The CDR3 loop spans 12 amino acids. The CDR3 here is CSVQTGVNIQYF. CDR3 DNA: TGCAGCGTGCAAACAGGGGTAAACATTCAGTACTTC.

The chain combines TRBV20-1 with TRBJ1-5; no clear D. Germline V gene sequence: CDR1 DFQATT, CDR2 SNEGSKA (reference sequence). V was clipped by 6 bases and J by 5 bases, with 11 bases between them. The CDR3 loop spans 12 amino acids. The CDR3 coding sequence is TGCAGTGCGCCGATCCTGTATCAGCCCCAGCATTTT. Translation: CSAPILYQPQHF.

This clonotype was seen a handful of times. The V call is TRBV19, the J call TRBJ1-3; TRBD1 might be the D (6 bases). Germline assignment: CDR1 LNHDA and CDR2 SQIVND (reference sequence). V gave up 7 bases and J gave up 3 bases, with 13 bases separating them. This CDR3 contains 14 residues. The CDR3 DNA is TGTGCCAGTATCCAGGACAGAAATGGAAACACCATATATTTT. Amino acid sequence: CASIQDRNGNTIYF.

J is TRBJ1-2 and V is TRBV6-5; a weak D match, TRBD1 (5 bases). Germline-derived CDR1 and CDR2 are MNHEY and SVGAGI. The CDR3 has 13 amino acids. The ends were cut back, 6 bases at V and 8 bases at J, with 16 bases in the middle. CDR3 residues: CASRLKLGDGYTF. As DNA, the CDR3 is TGTGCCAGCAGACTAAAACTCGGGGACGGCTACACCTTC.

DNA for the CDR3: TGTGCCATCAGTCAAGGAGGGGCCACAGATACGCAGTATTTT. The encoded protein is CAISQGGATDTQYF. This chain links TRBV10-3 with TRBJ2-3; perhaps TRBD2 as D (6 bases). This CDR3 contains 14 residues. Germline V CDR1 and CDR2: ENHRY, SYGVKD. The germline V and J ends were trimmed by 5 bases and 2 bases, with 11 bases remaining between them.

V and J are TRBV6-4 and TRBJ1-5, with D possibly being TRBD1 (6 bases). V was shortened by 6 bases and J by 4 bases, with 13 bases between the two germline ends. The germline CDR1 and CDR2 sequences are MRHNA and SNTAGT. The CDR3 runs to 14 residues. The CDR3 here is CASSAGQANQPQHF. The CDR3 bases are TGTGCCAGCAGCGCGGGACAAGCAAATCAGCCCCAGCATTTT.

The J gene is TRBJ1-5, the V gene TRBV19; D might be TRBD1 (5 bases). V was clipped by 7 bases and J by 0 bases, with 16 bases between them. Germline CDR1 and CDR2: LNHDA and SQIVND (reference sequence). This CDR3 contains 16 residues. The CDR3 DNA reads as TGTGCCAGTAATATCGAGGGGCCCTATAGCAATCAGCCCCAGCATTTT. It encodes CASNIEGPYSNQPQHF.

The chain employs TRBV19 and TRBJ2-1, with 11 bases that match TRBD1. The CDR3 has 15 amino acids. Losses at the gene ends were 4 bases for V and 6 bases for J; bases not matched to a gene: 5. CDR1 is LNHDA, CDR2 SQIVND, per germline (reference sequence). CDR3 nucleotides: TGTGCCAGTAGTAAGGGGGGGACAGGGGGCAATGAGCAGTTCTTC. This codes for CASSKGGTGGNEQFF.

The chain carries TRBV24-1 and TRBJ2-1; TRBD1 matches at 9 bases. The J segment lost 9 bases and the V segment lost 12 bases, leaving 14 bases of the junction unmatched. CDR1 KGHDR and CDR2 SFDVKD come from the germline V gene. The CDR3 length is 14 residues. CDR3 DNA sequence: TGTGCCGCAAGTGAAGGACAGGGGAGGGGTGAGCAGTTCTTC. It translates to CAASEGQGRGEQFF.

This chain uses TRBV24-1 with TRBJ2-1; no clear D. CDR1 is KGHDR and CDR2 is SFDVKD in the germline V gene. Trimming left V 3 bases short and J 8 bases short, with 10 bases between. The CDR3 loop spans 13 amino acids. The CDR3 nucleotides read TGTGCCACCAGTGATCCTCGGTGGGATGAGCAGTTCTTC. Protein: CATSDPRWDEQFF.

The rearrangement joins TRBV27 to TRBJ2-5; D is unclear. CDR1 and CDR2 (germline): MNHEY, SMNVEV (reference sequence). The CDR3 has 13 amino acids. V lost 5 bases to trimming and J lost 3 bases, with 10 bases between them. CDR3 in DNA: TGTGCCAGCAGTCCTCAAACCAAAGAGACCCAGTACTTC. Amino acid sequence: CASSPQTKETQYF.

The chain uses TRBV6-5 and TRBJ2-3, with 9 bases identical to TRBD1. Unmatched junction bases numbered 7, after V lost 7 bases and J lost 5 bases. Germline V CDR1 and CDR2: MNHEY, SVGAGI. The CDR3 runs to 14 residues. The CDR3 protein is CASTQGAQGDTQYF. CDR3 nucleotides: TGTGCCAGCACACAGGGGGCTCAGGGAGATACGCAGTATTTT.

This rearrangement joins TRBV6-2 or TRBV6-3 to TRBJ1-1; D perhaps matches TRBD1 (5 bases). Germline V CDR1 and CDR2: MNHEY, SVGEGT. With 2 bases removed from V and 4 bases from J, the gap between germline ends came to 11 bases. The CDR3 has 14 amino acids. CDR3 loop: CASSYRGWGTEAFF. In nucleotides, the CDR3 is TGTGCCAGCAGTTACCGGGGGTGGGGCACTGAAGCTTTCTTT.

The chain combines TRBV6-6 with TRBJ1-6, with D perhaps TRBD1 (5 bases). This CDR3 has 18 residues. Germline V lookup: CDR1 MNHNY, CDR2 SVGAGI (reference sequence). V was trimmed by 6 bases and J by 8 bases, leaving 26 bases between them. As DNA, the CDR3 is TGTGCCAGCAGCCGTCCCCAGGTCACCGGGACTTTTGATTCACCCCTCCACTTT. It is translated as CASSRPQVTGTFDSPLHF.

The V gene is TRBV11-1, the J gene TRBJ2-7; D might be TRBD1 or TRBD2, each matching 5 bases. Trimming took 5 bases from V and 7 from J, leaving 21 bases between them. Germline CDR1 SGHAT, CDR2 FQDESV (reference sequence). This CDR3 comprises 15 residues. The CDR3 here is CASSGEVAPGREQYF. The CDR3 nucleotides are TGTGCCAGCAGCGGTGAGGTGGCCCCGGGGCGAGAGCAGTACTTC.